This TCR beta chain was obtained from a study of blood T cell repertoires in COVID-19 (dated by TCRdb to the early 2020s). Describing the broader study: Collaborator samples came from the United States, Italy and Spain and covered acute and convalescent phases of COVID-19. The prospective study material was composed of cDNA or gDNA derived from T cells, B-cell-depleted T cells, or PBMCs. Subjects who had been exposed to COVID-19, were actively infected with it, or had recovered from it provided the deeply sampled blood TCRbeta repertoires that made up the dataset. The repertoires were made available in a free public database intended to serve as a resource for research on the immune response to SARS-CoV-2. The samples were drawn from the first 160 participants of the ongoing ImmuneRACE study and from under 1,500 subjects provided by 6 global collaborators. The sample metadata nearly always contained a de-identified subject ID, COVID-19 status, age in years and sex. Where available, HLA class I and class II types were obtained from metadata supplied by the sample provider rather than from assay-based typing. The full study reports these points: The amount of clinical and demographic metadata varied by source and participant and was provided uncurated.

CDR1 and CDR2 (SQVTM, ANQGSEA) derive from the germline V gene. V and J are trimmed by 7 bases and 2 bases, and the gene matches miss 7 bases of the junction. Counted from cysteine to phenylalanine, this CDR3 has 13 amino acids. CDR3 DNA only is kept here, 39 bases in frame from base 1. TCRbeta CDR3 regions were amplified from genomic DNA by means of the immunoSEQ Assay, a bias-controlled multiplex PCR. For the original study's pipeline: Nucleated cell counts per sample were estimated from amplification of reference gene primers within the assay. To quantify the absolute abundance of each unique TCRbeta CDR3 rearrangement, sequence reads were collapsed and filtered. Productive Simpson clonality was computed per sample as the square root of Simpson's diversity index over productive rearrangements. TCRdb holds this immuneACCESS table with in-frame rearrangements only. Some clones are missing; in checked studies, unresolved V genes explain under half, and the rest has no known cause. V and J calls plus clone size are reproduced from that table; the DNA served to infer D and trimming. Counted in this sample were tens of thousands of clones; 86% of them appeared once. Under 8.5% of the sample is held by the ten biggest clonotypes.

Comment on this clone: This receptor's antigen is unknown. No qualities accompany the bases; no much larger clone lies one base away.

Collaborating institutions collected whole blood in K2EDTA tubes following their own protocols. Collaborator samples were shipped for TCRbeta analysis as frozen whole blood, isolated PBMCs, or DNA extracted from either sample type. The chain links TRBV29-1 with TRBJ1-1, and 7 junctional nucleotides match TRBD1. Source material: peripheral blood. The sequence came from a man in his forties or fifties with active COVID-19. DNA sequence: TGCAGCGCGTCACAGGGGCCCAACACTGAAGCTTTCTTT. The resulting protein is CSASQGPNTEAFF. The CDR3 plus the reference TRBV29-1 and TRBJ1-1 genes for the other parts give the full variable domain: SAVISQKPSRDICQRGTSLTIQCQVDSQVTMMFWYRQQPGQSLTLIATANQGSEATYESGFVIDKFPISRPNLTFSTLTVSNMSPEDSSIYLCSASQGPNTEAFFGQGTRLTVV.